Described below is a single T cell receptor (beta chain) sequence and its context. Its target is not known. This table comes from immunoSEQ multiplex PCR, and its TCRdb copy is limited to in-frame clones, with some not included. Here the sample spans some 2,500,000 clones, just under 95% being singletons. The entry originates in a study of shared clonotypes between healthy human individuals. Study details: The plates for each donor numbered three CD4 naive, three CD4 memory, two CD8 naive and one CD8 memory.

The healthy adult donors were HIV-negative and reported no recent acute infections or vaccinations. The length of the CDR3 is 16 residues. Germline CDR1 is MNHEY and CDR2 is SMNVEV (reference sequence). The germline V and J ends were trimmed by 6 bases and 0 bases, with 16 bases remaining between them. General study results and limits: Compared with clonotypes that all four donors shared, non-shared clonotypes had lower generation probabilities. Around 5% was the fraction of naive CD4 clonotypes found shared across a few donors.

V gene TRBV27 combines with J gene TRBJ2-3, with D unclear. Sequencing was done on a sample of naive CD4+ T cells from PBMCs. Subset given: CD45RA+ positively selected. This clonotype was sampled from a man between 18 and 35 years old in good health. Some clones in this sample may be carry-over from other donors' samples. The CDR3 here is CASRLSRTLSTDTQYF. CDR3 DNA sequence: TGTGCCAGCAGACTATCGAGGACCTTAAGCACAGATACGCAGTATTTT.